Presented here are 21 T cell receptor beta chains from one specimen sequenced in a study of T cells after yellow fever vaccination. TCRdb recomputed calls from the 5' RACE reads with MiXCR, one row per CDR3 protein. The data hold fewer than 150,000 distinct CDR3 sequences, with roughly 7.2% observed a single time. This specimen was CD4+ T cells sorted from PBMCs, taken around 45 days after the first yellow fever vaccination. The receptors shown here come from a man aged 18-30 years who received the YFV17D yellow fever vaccine.

On this clonotype: Since a much larger clone is just one base distant, this may be a read error. CDR3 sequence (DNA): TGCGCCAGCAGCCAAGTTCATACCGCAAGGAGGGATAATTCACGCCTCCACTTT. As protein: CASSQVHTARRDNSRLHF. This chain uses TRBV4-1 with TRBJ1-6; D ambiguous. Per germline, CDR1 MGHRA and CDR2 YSYEKL. The CDR3 loop spans 18 amino acids.

This clonotype appeared many times. V usage is TRBV5-1 and J usage is TRBJ2-3, with 7 bases matching TRBD1. Unmatched junction bases numbered 3, after V lost 4 bases and J lost 1 base. Germline assignment: CDR1 SGHRS and CDR2 YFSETQ. The CDR3 has 14 amino acids. The DNA of the CDR3 is TGCGCCAGCAGCCGCGGACAGGGCACAGATACGCAGTATTTT. This sequence encodes CASSRGQGTDTQYF.

The table lists this clonotype with many counts. This chain uses TRBV12-3 or TRBV12-4 with TRBJ2-6; D gene unclear. The CDR3 runs to 13 residues. With 6 bases removed from V and 3 bases from J, the gap between germline ends came to 6 bases. The DNA of the CDR3 is TGTGCCAGCAGGTACGGTGGGGCCAACGTCCTGACTTTC. Amino acids: CASRYGGANVLTF.

This clonotype showed up many times. V and J are TRBV20-1 and TRBJ1-1; unclear D gene. Germline V gene lookup returns CDR1 DFQATT and CDR2 SNEGSKA (reference sequence). V was cut by 7 bases and J by 0 bases, with 12 bases left in between. The length of the CDR3 is 13 residues. CDR3 nucleotides: TGCAGTGGAAGAGGTGGTATGAACACTGAAGCTTTCTTT. This gives the protein CSGRGGMNTEAFF.

There are many counts of this clonotype. This chain uses TRBV10-2 with TRBJ2-5; 7 bases are shared with TRBD2. CDR1 and CDR2 (germline): WSHSY, SAAADI. The junction had 8 bases not matched to a gene; V was cut back by 3 bases and J by 4 bases. The CDR3 totals 15 residues. CDR3 amino acids: CASSDAGASRETQYF. The DNA for the CDR3 is TGCGCCAGCAGTGACGCGGGAGCGTCAAGAGAGACCCAGTACTTC.

In the case of this clonotype: A far larger clone is one nucleotide away, so this likely arose from a read error. V gene TRBV28 combines with J gene TRBJ2-3; D remains ambiguous. The V gene's germline CDR1 is MDHEN and CDR2 SYDVKM. This CDR3 spans 13 amino acids. Trimming pared 6 bases from V and 0 bases from J, leaving 7 bases between. The CDR3 DNA reads as TGTGCCAGCAGCCGCCCCAGCACAGATACGCAGTATTTT. Protein: CASSRPSTDTQYF.

This clonotype was detected only a few times. The chain employs TRBV7-8 and TRBJ2-6; maybe TRBD2 (7 bases). The V end was cut by 5 bases, the J end by 2 bases, with 19 bases between. The CDR3 sequence is 18 residues long. Germline V gene data show CDR1 as SGHVS and CDR2 as FQNEAQ. CDR3 residues: CASSDRGGARPGANVLTF. The CDR3 coding sequence is TGTGCCAGCAGCGACCGCGGGGGCGCCAGGCCTGGGGCCAACGTCCTGACTTTC.

In the case of this clonotype: This may arise from a read error, as a much more abundant clone is one base away. The chain has TRBV12-3 or TRBV12-4 and TRBJ2-2; 8 bases fit TRBD2. J gave up 8 bases and V 2 bases, and 4 bases lay outside the gene matches. The length of the CDR3 is 14 residues. CDR3 coding DNA: TGTGCCAGCAGTTTACTAGCGGGTGGGGGGGAGCTGTTTTTT. It is translated as CASSLLAGGGELFF.

The chain carries TRBV5-1 and TRBJ2-2, with D perhaps matching TRBD2 (6 bases). V lost 4 bases to trimming and J lost 6 bases, with 7 bases between them. The CDR3 length is 12 residues. From germline, CDR1 is SGHRS and CDR2 YFSETQ. CDR3 residues: CASSKRAGELFF. For the CDR3, the DNA is TGCGCCAGCAGCAAGCGGGCCGGGGAGCTGTTTTTT. The full variable domain, in which reference TRBV5-1 and TRBJ2-2 provide the parts outside the CDR3, is KAGVTQTPRYLIKTRGQQVTLSCSPISGHRSVSWYQQTPGQGLQFLFEYFSETQRNKGNFPGRFSGRQFSNSRSEMNVSTLELGDSALYLCASSKRAGELFFGEGSRLTVL.

Worth noting for this clonotype: Given a much more abundant clone one base away, this may be a read error. The chain joins TRBV29-1 to TRBJ2-3; TRBD2 matches 13 bases. With 4 bases clipped from V and 6 bases from J, the junction kept 7 bases outside the gene matches. Germline CDR1 SQVTM, CDR2 ANQGSEA. The CDR3 has 15 amino acids. The CDR3 coding sequence is TGCAGCGTTGGACGGGGACTAGCGGGGAGTGATACGCAGTATTTT. It specifies CSVGRGLAGSDTQYF.

This clonotype was picked up a small number of times. CDR3 nucleotide sequence: TGTGCCAGCAGTTACCTCGAAGACAGATACTACGAGCAGTACTTC. This codes for CASSYLEDRYYEQYF. The chain is built from TRBV6-2 or TRBV6-3 and TRBJ2-7; TRBD1 is a possible D gene (5 bases). V lost 2 bases to trimming and J lost 3 bases, with 14 bases between them. CDR3 length: 15 amino acids. The V gene's germline CDR1 is MNHEY and CDR2 SVGEGT.

This clonotype occurred many times. The V gene is TRBV7-2, the J gene TRBJ2-3; 10 bases line up with TRBD2. This CDR3 is built from 14 residues. After removal of 5 bases from V and 4 bases from J, the junction contained 3 bases not matched to a gene. CDR1 and CDR2 (germline): SGHTA, FQGNSA. The CDR3 is CASSPGTSADTQYF. The CDR3 DNA sequence: TGTGCCAGCAGCCCCGGGACTAGCGCAGATACGCAGTATTTT.

The V call is TRBV24-1, the J call TRBJ2-3; D is perhaps TRBD1 or TRBD2 (5 bases each). The germline V gene has CDR1 KGHDR and CDR2 SFDVKD. The V gene lost 9 bases and the J gene lost 1 base, with 13 bases spanning the gap. The CDR3 is made up of 14 amino acids. In nucleotides, the CDR3 is TGTGCCACCGGGGGTCAGGAGGGCACAGATACGCAGTATTTT. This sequence encodes CATGGQEGTDTQYF.

This clonotype was counted a few times. V and J are TRBV5-5 and TRBJ1-2; 11 bases agree with TRBD1. The CDR3 covers 16 residues. Germline trimming cut 3 bases from V and 7 bases from J; bases unmatched to any gene: 11. The V gene's germline CDR1 is SGHKS and CDR2 YYEKEE (reference sequence). The CDR3 DNA reads TGTGCCAGCAGCTCGGGGGGGGGACAGGGGGTCGGTGGCTACACCTTC. As protein: CASSSGGGQGVGGYTF.

With respect to this clonotype: A much larger clone lies one base from this, so it may be a read error. The rearrangement links TRBV4-1 to TRBJ1-3; D uncertain. Germline assignment: CDR1 MGHRA and CDR2 YSYEKL. The germline V and J ends were trimmed by 2 bases and 0 bases, with 11 bases remaining between them. CDR3 size: 16 residues. The CDR3 protein is CASSQNRVSSGNTIYF. DNA of the CDR3: TGCGCCAGCAGCCAAAATAGGGTCTCCTCTGGAAACACCATATATTTT.

This clonotype was detected ten times or more. This chain joins TRBV29-1 and TRBJ1-2; TRBD1 matches 7 bases. The CDR3 has 12 amino acids. Germline V gene sequence: CDR1 SQVTM, CDR2 ANQGSEA. V lost 6 bases, J lost 2 bases, and 3 bases stayed unmatched. This CDR3 is CSVAQGNYGYTF. CDR3 in DNA: TGCAGCGTCGCACAGGGGAACTATGGCTACACCTTC.

This clonotype was seen many times. This rearrangement joins TRBV7-2 to TRBJ2-5, with 8 bases aligning to TRBD2. CDR3 size: 15 residues. Germline CDR1 and CDR2: SGHTA and FQGNSA. The V gene end was trimmed by 8 bases and the J gene end by 8 bases; junction bases not matched to a gene: 16. The CDR3 loop is CASAFPGLVGRTQYF. The CDR3 DNA reads TGTGCCAGCGCCTTCCCGGGACTAGTAGGTCGCACCCAGTACTTC.

This clonotype occurred many times. V gene TRBV11-2 combines with J gene TRBJ2-3; D not resolved. V was clipped by 4 bases and J by 6 bases, with 8 bases between them. Germline CDR1 is SGHAT and CDR2 is FQNNGV. The CDR3 spans 12 residues. The CDR3 loop reads CASSSFSDTQYF. The CDR3, as DNA: TGTGCCAGCAGCTCTTTTTCTGATACGCAGTATTTT.

The chain uses TRBV20-1 and TRBJ2-3; D gene uncertain. Trimming took off 6 bases at V and 0 bases at J, with 16 bases between the two ends. Germline V gene sequence: CDR1 DFQATT, CDR2 SNEGSKA (reference sequence). This CDR3 is 15 amino acids long. The CDR3 sequence is CSAVPLGYSTDTQYF. Here the CDR3 DNA reads TGCAGTGCAGTCCCCTTGGGCTACAGCACAGATACGCAGTATTTT.

The chain joins TRBV4-3 to TRBJ2-7; 8 bases map to TRBD1. V shed 1 base, J shed 5 bases, and the junction held 13 bases outside the gene matches. The CDR3 spans 17 residues. The germline CDR1 and CDR2 sequences are LGHNA and YSLEER. The CDR3 DNA reads TGCGCCAGCAGCCAAGGCGTAGGGACAGGTTTTCCCCACGAGCAGTACTTC. Protein product: CASSQGVGTGFPHEQYF.

Many counts were recorded for this clonotype. V usage is TRBV7-8 and J usage is TRBJ1-4; D unclear. The CDR3 loop spans 15 amino acids. The germline V gene has CDR1 SGHVS and CDR2 FQNEAQ. Between the trimmed V and J ends, which lost 0 bases and 4 bases, there was a span of 9 bases. The DNA for the CDR3 is TGTGCCAGCAGCTTAGCCGGCCTTTATAATGAAAAACTGTTTTTT. This sequence encodes CASSLAGLYNEKLFF.